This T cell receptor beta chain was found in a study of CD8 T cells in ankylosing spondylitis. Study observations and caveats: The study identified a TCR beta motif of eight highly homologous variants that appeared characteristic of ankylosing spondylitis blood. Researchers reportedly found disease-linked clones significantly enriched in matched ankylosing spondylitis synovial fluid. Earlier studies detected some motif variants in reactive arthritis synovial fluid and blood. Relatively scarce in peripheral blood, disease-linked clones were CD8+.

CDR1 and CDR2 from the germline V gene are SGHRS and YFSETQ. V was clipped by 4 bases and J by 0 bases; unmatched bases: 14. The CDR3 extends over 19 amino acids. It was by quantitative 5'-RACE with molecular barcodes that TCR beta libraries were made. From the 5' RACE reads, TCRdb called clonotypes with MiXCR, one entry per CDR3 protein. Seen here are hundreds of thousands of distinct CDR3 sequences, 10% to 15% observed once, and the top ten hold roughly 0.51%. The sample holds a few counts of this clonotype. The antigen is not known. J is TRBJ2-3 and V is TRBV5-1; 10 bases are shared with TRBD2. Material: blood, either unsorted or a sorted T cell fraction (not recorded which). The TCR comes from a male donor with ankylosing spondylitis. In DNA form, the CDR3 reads TGCGCCAGCAGCCCGGGTCGGACTAGCGGAGGAAGTAGCACAGATACGCAGTATTTT. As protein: CASSPGRTSGGSSTDTQYF.